This T cell receptor beta chain was sequenced in a study of T cell repertoires in cytomegalovirus infection. Study at large: Carrying CMV and the relevant HLA type showed in public TCR beta signatures. General study results and limits: There were carriers of CMV plus the relevant HLA, and cumulative public TCR beta family frequency identified them.

This clonotype qualifies as medium-sized (0.01 to 0.1%). Its antigen is currently unknown. CDR1 and CDR2 from the germline V gene are MDHEN and SYDVKM. The CDR3 spans 13 residues. The V gene lost 1 base and the J gene lost 7 bases, with 7 bases spanning the gap. MiXCR, applied by TCRdb to the reads, yields one record per CDR3 protein. The sample consists of some 320,000 distinct CDR3 sequences, almost 30% of them appearing once. Sequenced material: cultured PBMCs, taken from culture after CMV antigen stimulation. This chain connects TRBV28 to TRBJ1-4, with TRBD1 as a possible D gene (6 bases). This clonotype originated in a human donor in good health (CMV status not recorded). Some clones in this sample may be carry-over from other donors' samples. The CDR3 DNA sequence: TGTGCCAGCAGTTTATTGGACAGTGAAAAACTGTTTTTT. Encoded protein: CASSLLDSEKLFF.